These 3 T cell receptor beta chains came from one sample sequenced in a study of OX40 agonist ivuxolimab in advanced cancers. Data came from immunoSEQ multiplex PCR; TCRdb stores just in-frame clones and leaves some out. The sample consists of just over 60,000 clones, more than 90% of them appearing once. The sequencing used CD4+ or CD8+ T cells sorted from blood, collected in a trial of the OX40 agonist ivuxolimab. The receptors originated from an adult with an advanced solid tumor such as melanoma, head and neck, liver or kidney cancer.

This chain uses TRBV10-1 with TRBJ2-7; 8 bases match TRBD1. V lost 3 bases, J lost 3 bases, and 7 bases stayed unmatched. In germline, CDR1 is WNHNN, CDR2 SYGVQD (reference sequence). The CDR3 totals 15 residues. The CDR3 sequence is CASSDPGQGNYEQYF. CDR3 nucleotides: TGCGCCAGCAGTGACCCCGGACAGGGAAACTACGAGCAGTACTTC.

The table lists this clone with a count of one. The J gene is TRBJ1-2, the V gene TRBV10-3; TRBD1 agrees at 7 bases. Germline CDR1 ENHRY, CDR2 SYGVKD. The CDR3 contains 14 residues. J gave up 2 bases and V 4 bases, and 4 bases lay outside the gene matches. Here the CDR3 DNA reads TGTGCCATCAGTGGAGGGGGCATAAACTATGGCTACACCTTC. Protein product: CAISGGGINYGYTF.

The DNA for the CDR3 is TGTGCCAACCTGAAGTACGAGCAGTACTTC. Translated: CANLKYEQYF. This chain connects TRBV6-5 to TRBJ2-7; D uncertain. The CDR3 spans 10 residues. Germline V gene sequence: CDR1 MNHEY, CDR2 SVGAGI. Trimming removed 10 bases at V and 4 bases at J, with 8 bases between.